This section outlines one TCR beta chain sequence together with its context. The data stem from a study of PD-L1 blockade in urothelial cancer. The ends lost 3 bases at V and 0 bases at J; junction bases unmatched: 6. Germline V gene data show CDR1 as SGHDT and CDR2 as YYEEEE. This CDR3 comprises 15 residues. The time point was: pretreatment peripheral blood. TCRdb keeps only in-frame clones here, not all; method: immunoSEQ multiplex PCR. The sample lists 90,000 or so clones, about 90% seen once, with about 1.6% in the top ten. The J gene is TRBJ2-7, the V gene TRBV5-6; TRBD1 matches at 7 bases. This clonotype originated in a man aged 55 to 70 with urothelial cancer. The sample was PBMCs, taken around atezolizumab (anti-PD-L1) treatment. DNA for the CDR3: TGTGCCAGCAGCTGGGGACAGAAGAGCTCCTACGAGCAGTACTTC. It codes for CASSWGQKSSYEQYF.